This TCR beta chain stems from a study of siplizumab effects on memory and regulatory T cells. TCRdb's copy holds only in-frame clones and misses some; the assay was immunoSEQ multiplex PCR. The repertoire holds some 65,000 clones, with over 75% as singletons. Study observations and caveats: Roughly 80-96% of proliferating clones (CD4+ or CD8+) could not be assigned a naive or memory phenotype. Mappable alloreactive CD4+ clones were on average roughly 70% Treg-derived with siplizumab, around 30% in controls.

This clone appeared a few times. Its antigen is currently unknown. Input material: Tregs sorted from blood. This TCR came from a human donor in good health.

This CDR3 is CASSPGPNSGNTIYF. The CDR3 nucleotides are TGTGCCAGCAGCCCAGGACCTAACTCTGGAAACACCATATATTTT. This chain joins TRBV7-6 and TRBJ1-3; the D is unclear. Per the germline V gene, CDR1 is SGHVS and CDR2 is FNYEAQ. V was clipped by 5 bases and J by 0 bases, with 11 bases between them. This CDR3 is built from 15 residues.